This T cell receptor (beta chain) came from a study of shared clonotypes between healthy human individuals. General study results and limits: It was anticipated that sequencing depth would influence how many clonotypes donors shared.

Execution of the assay was at deep level. Sequencing was performed with immunoSEQ multiplex PCR; in TCRdb, only in-frame clones are kept and a portion is missing. Among more than 1.2 million clones listed, 97% to 99% were seen once. On this clone itself: What it binds is not known. A read error may be the cause here, since a much bigger clone is one base away. The same CDR3 can be traced to other DNA sequences in this sample.

Germline V gene sequence: CDR1 SGHVS, CDR2 FQNEAQ. This CDR3 has 14 amino acids. V lost 1 base to trimming and J lost 1 base, with 7 bases between them. All donors qualified as healthy HIV-negative adults and had experienced no recent acute infections or vaccinations. The sequence derives from a man younger than 45 in good health. This chain uses TRBV7-8 with TRBJ1-1; D call uncertain. Sequenced material: naive CD4+ T cells sorted from blood. Stated subset: CD45RA+ positively selected. This CDR3 reads CASSLVLGNTEAFF. The CDR3 nucleotides are TGTGCCAGCAGCTTAGTCTTGGGGAACACTGAAGCTTTCTTT.